The source of this T cell receptor (beta chain) is a study of response to subunit inactivated influenza vaccine. Study-level points and caveats: The authors put forward the suggestion that each seasonal influenza vaccination may bring in only a limited number of new T cells.

Regarding this clonotype: The antigen remains undetermined.

TCRdb reprocessed the RT-PCR reads with MiXCR, giving one entry per CDR3 protein. The sample lists some 190,000 distinct CDR3 sequences, 14% occurring once. CDR3 size: 15 residues. Germline loops: CDR1 MNHEY, CDR2 SMNVEV (reference sequence). With 2 bases removed from V and 0 bases from J, the gap between germline ends came to 11 bases. This specimen consisted of CD8+ T cells sorted from PBMCs, obtained more than 4 days after vaccination. V usage is TRBV27 and J usage is TRBJ2-7; D is perhaps TRBD2 (7 bases). The source is a man between 50 and 59 years old who received an inactivated influenza vaccine. The CDR3, as DNA: TGTGCCAGCAGTTTAGCGGGGGCTAGCTCCTACGAGCAGTACTTC. This codes for CASSLAGASSYEQYF.